Shown below are 6 T cell receptor beta chains from a single sample sequenced in a study of molecular identifiers for immune sequencing clone quantification. TCRdb processed the PCR reads anew with MiXCR; each CDR3 protein has one entry. The top ten clones hold 0.7% to 0.95% of a sample with over 550,000 distinct CDR3 sequences, around 25% of them seen once. The sequenced sample was naive CD8+ T cells from blood, with Jurkat cell RNA spiked in. The sample's subset: FACS-sorted CD8+CD4-CCR7+CD45RA+ naive T cells. These receptors were collected from a human donor in good health. Some libraries in this study had Jurkat cell RNA spiked in.

Many counts were recorded for this clonotype. The chain uses TRBV11-2 and TRBJ2-3; the D gene is possibly TRBD1 (5 bases). Germline V gene sequence: CDR1 SGHAT, CDR2 FQNNGV. CDR3 size: 15 residues. Trimming left V 1 base short and J 2 bases short, with 10 bases between. CDR3 protein: CASSLGARVTDTQYF. CDR3 in DNA: TGTGCCAGCAGCTTAGGAGCCAGGGTCACAGATACGCAGTATTTT. Full variable domain (outside the CDR3, taken from reference TRBV11-2 and TRBJ2-3): EAGVAQSPRYKIIEKRQSVAFWCNPISGHATLYWYQQILGQGPKLLIQFQNNGVVDDSQLPKDRFSAERLKGVDSTLKIQPAKLEDSAVYLCASSLGARVTDTQYFGPGTRLTVL.

This clonotype has just a few counts. V is TRBV29-1 and J is TRBJ2-3; 13 bases match TRBD2. Germline-derived CDR1 and CDR2 are SQVTM and ANQGSEA. The CDR3 is 15 residues long. J was trimmed by 3 bases and V by 7 bases; bases with no gene match: 7. This chain's CDR3 is CSAATSGRLTDTQYF. For the CDR3, the DNA is TGCAGCGCAGCGACTAGCGGGAGGCTGACAGATACGCAGTATTTT.

This clonotype has just a few counts. The V call is TRBV27, the J call TRBJ2-7; D is possibly TRBD2 (6 bases). CDR1 MNHEY and CDR2 SMNVEV come from the germline V gene (reference sequence). The CDR3 loop spans 13 amino acids. Trimming pared 8 bases from V and 3 bases from J, leaving 14 bases between. CDR3 DNA sequence: TGTGCCAGCGCCTGGGGACTGAGCTACGAGCAGTACTTC. Its protein product is CASAWGLSYEQYF.

At least ten counts were recorded for this clonotype. This chain joins TRBV4-3 and TRBJ2-3; D might be TRBD2 (5 bases). The length of the CDR3 is 15 residues. Trimming removed 0 bases from V and 5 bases from J, with 12 bases in between. Germline values: CDR1 LGHNA, CDR2 YSLEER. The CDR3 here is CASSQDRTGLDTQYF. The CDR3 nucleotides read TGCGCCAGCAGCCAAGACAGGACGGGGTTAGATACGCAGTATTTT.

The table lists this clonotype with many counts. V gene TRBV4-3 combines with J gene TRBJ1-1; no definite D call. CDR1 and CDR2 from the germline V gene are LGHNA and YSLEER. The CDR3 loop spans 14 amino acids. V was clipped by 0 bases and J by 8 bases, with 13 bases between them. CDR3 in DNA: TGCGCCAGCAGCCAAGATAGGTGGAGAGCCGAAGCTTTCTTT. This translates into CASSQDRWRAEAFF.

A remark on this clonotype: This could be a read error, since a much larger clone is one nucleotide away. The CDR3 does not close with the conserved phenylalanine or tryptophan, likely indicating a read error. The gene calls are TRBV25-1 and TRBJ1-1, with 10 bases identical to TRBD1. Germline CDR1 MGHDK, CDR2 SYGVNS. V trimming: 4 bases; J trimming: 5 bases; junction bases outside the gene matches: 4. The CDR3 length is 14 residues. CDR3 loop: CASSGQGAWTEAFL. As DNA, the CDR3 is TGTGCCAGCAGTGGACAGGGGGCTTGGACTGAAGCTTTCCTT.